These T cell receptor beta chains were read from a single sample in a study of technical replicates of blood from several donors. Clones were sequenced by immunoSEQ multiplex PCR, and TCRdb holds only the in-frame ones, with some missing. The table lists some 74,000 clones, 95% to 96% of them singletons. Material: T cells isolated from PBMCs. These receptors originate from a human donor in good health. The CDR3 runs from the conserved cysteine through the conserved F or W. D genes are given only for firm matches.

V	D	J	CDR3
TRBV10-2	.	TRBJ1-2	CASSEQGDGYTF
TRBV19	TRBD1	TRBJ1-4	CASSQTGWVIGRNEKLFF
TRBV10-1	.	TRBJ2-2	CASSPGTGELFF
TRBV11-2	TRBD2	TRBJ2-3	CASSNWTSGGWNTQYF
TRBV2	.	TRBJ1-4	CASRAPGQYNEKLFF
TRBV7-3	TRBD1	TRBJ1-1	CASSETGGEAFF
TRBV19	.	TRBJ2-7	CASSSQTLSYEQYF
TRBV28	.	TRBJ2-7	CASSLFHRQVGEQYF
TRBV19	TRBD2	TRBJ2-3	CASSIVLAGGADTQYF
TRBV11-3	.	TRBJ2-5	CASSPKPGAQETQYF
TRBV20-1	.	TRBJ2-1	CSAGQRQEQFF
TRBV7-9	.	TRBJ1-2	CASSFESYGYTF
TRBV7-9	TRBD1	TRBJ1-1	CASSPPLDRGPNTEAFF
TRBV4-1	.	TRBJ1-3	CASSRQGWVLNGNTIYF
TRBV2	.	TRBJ2-1	CATHRQTDYNEQFF
TRBV29-1	.	TRBJ1-2	CSVQGSDGYTF
TRBV20-1	.	TRBJ2-7	CSATGYEQYF
TRBV10-1	.	TRBJ1-5	CASSASGFQPQHF
TRBV2	TRBD2	TRBJ2-7	CASSEESGRKNEQYF
TRBV23-1	TRBD1	TRBJ2-1	CASSPRQGAYNEQFF
TRBV5-1	TRBD2	TRBJ2-5	CASSAGGLAGDGQTQYF
TRBV15	.	TRBJ2-1	CATSRDSTVNEQFF
TRBV6-5	.	TRBJ1-4	CASSLRGGHNEKLFF
TRBV25-1	.	TRBJ1-2	CASSGQGSPYYGYTF
TRBV2	TRBD1	TRBJ1-2	CASSGDRGYNYGYTF
TRBV5-1	TRBD2	TRBJ2-7	CASSFGEGNEQYF
TRBV20-1	TRBD1	TRBJ2-5	CSARQGETQYF